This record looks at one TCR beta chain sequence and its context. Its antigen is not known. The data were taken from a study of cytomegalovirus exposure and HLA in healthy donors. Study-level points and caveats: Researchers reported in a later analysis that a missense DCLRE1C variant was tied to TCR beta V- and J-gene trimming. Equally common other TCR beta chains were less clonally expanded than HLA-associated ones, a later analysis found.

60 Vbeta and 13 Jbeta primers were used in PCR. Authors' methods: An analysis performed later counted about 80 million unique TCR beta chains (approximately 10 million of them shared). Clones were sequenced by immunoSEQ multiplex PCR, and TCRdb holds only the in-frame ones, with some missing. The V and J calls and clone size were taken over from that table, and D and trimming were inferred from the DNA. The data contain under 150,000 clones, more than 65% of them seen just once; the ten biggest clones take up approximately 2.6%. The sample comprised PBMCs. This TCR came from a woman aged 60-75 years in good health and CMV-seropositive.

As DNA, the CDR3 is TGTGCCACTATACAGGGACATGGGGAAGCTTTCTTT. It codes for CATIQGHGEAFF. The J gene is TRBJ1-1, the V gene TRBV19; TRBD1 is a possible D gene (6 bases). This CDR3 has 12 amino acids. Deletions cut 10 bases from V and 8 bases from J, with 17 bases between. The germline V gene encodes CDR1 LNHDA and CDR2 SQIVND (reference sequence).